The clone carrying this T cell receptor beta chain was detected only once. V shed 0 bases, J shed 3 bases, and the junction held 4 bases outside the gene matches. The CDR3 extends over 16 amino acids. Germline loops: CDR1 KGHSH, CDR2 LQKENI. Primers for the PCR totalled 60 Vbeta and 13 Jbeta. Assay used: immunoSEQ multiplex PCR; TCRdb lists only in-frame clones, some missing. This table holds roughly 110,000 clones, about two thirds found once. This specimen comes from a study of cytomegalovirus exposure and HLA in healthy donors. The TCR comes from a female donor in good health and CMV-seronegative. Input material: PBMCs. The chain carries TRBV18 and TRBJ2-7, with 11 nucleotides matching TRBD1. CDR3 sequence reads: CASSPPRGTGGYEQYF. The CDR3 nucleotides are TGTGCCAGCTCACCACCGAGGGGGACAGGGGGCTACGAGCAGTACTTC.